Below are 14 T cell receptor beta chains sequenced from a single sample in a study of blood T cell repertoires in COVID-19 (dated by TCRdb to 2018 to 2021). Library method: the immunoSEQ multiplex PCR assay. TCRdb provides this immuneACCESS table in a form limited to in-frame rearrangements. Some clones are lacking; in checked studies, under half of them reflect an unresolved V gene, and why the rest are absent is not known. The sample has around 190,000 clones on record, approximately 80% of them singletons. The ten largest clones capture about a tenth of the sample. The specimen was PBMCs or T cells enriched from blood (not recorded which). The receptors shown here come from a man aged 35-49 years who had recovered from COVID-19.

The V gene is TRBV7-9, the J gene TRBJ2-5; 12 bases align to TRBD2. With 3 bases clipped from V and 5 bases from J, the junction kept 10 bases outside the gene matches. Germline CDR1 is SEHNR and CDR2 is FQNEAQ (reference sequence). This CDR3 has 17 residues. The CDR3 loop is CASSFPLAGGRVETQYF. CDR3 coding DNA: TGTGCCAGCAGCTTCCCACTAGCGGGGGGCCGGGTTGAGACCCAGTACTTC.

This clone was seen once. In DNA, the CDR3 is TGTGCCAGCAGCCAAGATTTGACAGCTGAAGCTTTCTTT. Translating it yields CASSQDLTAEAFF. The chain links TRBV3-1 (or the pseudogene TRBV3-2) to TRBJ1-1, with a weak D call TRBD1 (5 bases). Germline values: CDR1 LGHDT, CDR2 YNNKEL (reference sequence). This CDR3 comprises 13 residues. V lost 0 bases, J lost 6 bases, and 8 bases lay in between.

This clone has more than one count but fewer than ten. V usage is TRBV5-1 and J usage is TRBJ1-1, with 7 positions matching TRBD1. The V gene's germline CDR1 is SGHRS and CDR2 YFSETQ. The CDR3 totals 15 residues. After removal of 5 bases from V and 1 base from J, the junction contained 8 bases not matched to a gene. CDR3 loop: CASRLRTGQNTEAFF. The CDR3 bases are TGCGCCAGCAGACTTAGGACAGGACAGAACACTGAAGCTTTCTTT.

This chain connects TRBV9 to TRBJ1-2, with 10 positions matching TRBD1. V trimming: 0 bases; J trimming: 6 bases; junction bases outside the gene matches: 2. CDR3 length equals 14 residues. Germline V gene data show CDR1 as SGDLS and CDR2 as YYNGEE. This CDR3 reads CASSVGTGGDGYTF. For the CDR3, the DNA is TGTGCCAGCAGCGTAGGGACAGGGGGGGATGGCTACACCTTC.

This clone was detected a few times. Different DNA sequences within this sample yield the same CDR3. This chain connects TRBV29-1 to TRBJ2-1, with 14 nucleotides matching TRBD2. The germline gives CDR1 SQVTM, CDR2 ANQGSEA. The CDR3 runs 15 residues. V dropped 3 bases and J dropped 6; count of bases not matched to a gene: 4. The CDR3 reads CSVEGLAGVGNEQFF. The CDR3 DNA reads as TGCAGCGTTGAGGGACTAGCGGGGGTGGGCAATGAGCAGTTCTTC.

J is TRBJ1-3 and V is TRBV5-1, with D possibly being TRBD1 (6 bases). The CDR3 sequence is 13 residues long. V lost 3 bases to trimming and J lost 4 bases, with 8 bases between them. Germline CDR1 SGHRS, CDR2 YFSETQ. CDR3 coding DNA: TGCGCCAGCAGCTCCACAGGGGGAAACACCATATATTTT. It codes for CASSSTGGNTIYF.

The V and J genes are TRBV6-6 and TRBJ2-1, with 7 positions matching TRBD2. The V gene end was trimmed by 4 bases and the J gene end by 9 bases; junction bases not matched to a gene: 12. Per the germline V gene, CDR1 is MNHNY and CDR2 is SVGAGI (reference sequence). This CDR3 region has 15 residues. CDR3 sequence: CASSFLMGGTGEQFF. CDR3 nucleotide sequence: TGTGCCAGCAGTTTCTTAATGGGGGGGACGGGTGAGCAGTTCTTC.

CDR3 DNA: TGTGCCAGCAGCCAACCAGGATACGAGCAGTACTTC. Protein: CASSQPGYEQYF. The J gene is TRBJ2-7, the V gene TRBV5-6; no reliable D call. Trimming left V 4 bases short and J 4 bases short, with 9 bases between. Looked up from germline, CDR1 is SGHDT and CDR2 is YYEEEE. The CDR3 length is 12 residues.

For this clone: It is unclear where the CDR3 begins or ends on the DNA, so no DNA is shown, and the CDR3 is as TCRdb lists it. The chain links TRBV29-1 to TRBJ2-2; the D call in the table, TRBD2, was not verified against the DNA. Germline values: CDR1 SQVTM, CDR2 ANQGSEA. The CDR3 is made up of 13 amino acids, end residues included. CDR3: CSVSGRRAGELFF.

The J gene is TRBJ1-3, the V gene TRBV15; D is possibly TRBD1 (5 bases). This CDR3 contains 12 residues. Trimming removed 0 bases at V and 9 bases at J, with 6 bases between. The germline CDR1 and CDR2 sequences are LNHNV and YYDKDF (reference sequence). The CDR3 region has the DNA TGTGCCACCAGCAGAGAAACAGGCACCATATATTTT. This encodes CATSRETGTIYF.

This clone was detected only once. The genes are TRBV5-1 and TRBJ2-7; tentative D call: TRBD2 (6 bases). Germline values: CDR1 SGHRS, CDR2 YFSETQ. CDR3 length: 13 residues. V lost 3 bases, J lost 7 bases, and 14 bases lay in between. The DNA of the CDR3 is TGCGCCAGCAGCTCGGGACTGTCGGGGGAGCAGTACTTC. Residues: CASSSGLSGEQYF.

The chain is built from TRBV12-5 and TRBJ1-1, with 11 bases fitting TRBD1. CDR3 length: 14 residues. V gave up 5 bases and J gave up 4 bases; unmatched junction bases: 3. Per germline, CDR1 LGHNT and CDR2 FRNRAP. CDR3 DNA sequence: TGTGCTAGTGGTCGGGACAGGGGGATCACTGAAGCTTTCTTT. This encodes CASGRDRGITEAFF.

In nucleotides, the CDR3 is TGTGCCAGCCTTGAACAGAGGGAGGAGCTGTTTTTT. Translated: CASLEQREELFF. This chain connects TRBV7-2 to TRBJ2-2, with a weak D call TRBD2 (5 bases). Germline-derived CDR1 and CDR2 are SGHTA and FQGNSA. The V end was cut by 8 bases, the J end by 10 bases, with 14 bases between. This CDR3 is 12 amino acids long.

This chain uses TRBV7-9 with TRBJ2-3; TRBD1 matches 8 bases. Germline CDR1 and CDR2: SEHNR and FQNEAQ (reference sequence). The V segment lost 3 bases and the J segment 2 bases; nucleotides outside the gene matches: 4. The CDR3 is made up of 15 amino acids. The CDR3 loop is CASSFQGAVTDTQYF. In nucleotides, the CDR3 is TGTGCCAGCAGCTTCCAGGGGGCAGTCACAGATACGCAGTATTTT.